This TCR beta chain is from a study of T cell responses to AZD1222 COVID-19 vaccine. This clone was seen more than once but under ten times. Its matching antigen is unknown. Broader study findings: The peak T cell response came first, and repertoires were sampled only after it. Once two AZD1222 doses were given, Spike-specific TCR breadth and depth went up. Close to half of all spike-specific TCRs reportedly target regions of the variants that are unmutated.

Data came from immunoSEQ multiplex PCR; TCRdb stores just in-frame clones and leaves some out. The table shows about 73,000 clones, with roughly 90% occurring only once. V dropped 3 bases and J dropped 4; count of bases not matched to a gene: 5. The length of the CDR3 is 16 residues. Germline CDR1 is KGHDR and CDR2 is SFDVKD. The chain joins TRBV24-1 to TRBJ1-4, with 9 bases aligning to TRBD1. This material consisted of peripheral blood, taken 28 days after the second AZD1222 dose. This clonotype originated in an adult who received the AZD1222 COVID-19 vaccine. CDR3 bases: TGTGCCACCAGTGATCCGAGGACAGGGGTTAATGAAAAACTGTTTTTT. Its protein is CATSDPRTGVNEKLFF.